Each of the 14 T cell receptor beta chains below was sequenced from the same sample in a study of PD-1 blockade in classical Hodgkin lymphoma. Relapse after autologous stem cell transplantation occurred in every patient, and brentuximab vedotin exposure varied. Some clones are missing from TCRdb's copy, which holds only in-frame ones; the method was immunoSEQ multiplex PCR. This sample has 100,000 to 120,000 clones, with roughly nine tenths found just once. The sequences come from peripheral blood mononuclear cells (PBMCs), collected before the second cycle of nivolumab. All receptors come from a human donor with classical Hodgkin lymphoma.

The V and J genes are TRBV5-4 and TRBJ2-3; 11 nucleotides agree with TRBD2. Germline V gene lookup returns CDR1 SGHNT and CDR2 YYREEE (reference sequence). The CDR3 is made up of 17 amino acids. V lost 1 base and J lost 3; bases outside the gene matches: 7. In DNA, the CDR3 is TGTGCCAGCAGCTTGTGGGGGGGACTAGCGGCGACAGATACGCAGTATTTT. Protein: CASSLWGGLAATDTQYF.

The V gene is TRBV13, the J gene TRBJ2-1, with D possibly called TRBD1 or TRBD2 (5 bases each). V lost 5 bases and J lost 10, with 15 bases in between. Germline CDR1 and CDR2: PRHDT and FYEKMQ (reference sequence). The CDR3 sequence is 13 residues long. This CDR3 is CASSLGGDVEQFF. The DNA of the CDR3 is TGTGCCAGCAGCCTTGGTGGGGACGTAGAGCAGTTCTTC.

This rearrangement joins TRBV11-2 to TRBJ2-2; 11 nucleotides match TRBD2. V was clipped by 3 bases and J by 9 bases; unmatched bases: 12. The CDR3 extends over 17 amino acids. From germline, CDR1 is SGHAT and CDR2 FQNNGV. CDR3 nucleotides: TGTGCCAGCAGCTTGTATGAGGTAGCGGGAGGGCCTTGGGAGCTGTTTTTT. Protein sequence: CASSLYEVAGGPWELFF.

The chain joins TRBV30 to TRBJ2-7, with unresolved D. This CDR3 is 14 amino acids long. Trimming shortened V by 1 base and J by 3 bases, and 13 bases separated the two germline ends. CDR1 is GTSNPN, CDR2 SVGIG, per germline (reference sequence). The CDR3 sequence is CAWSAGWPDYEQYF. In nucleotides, the CDR3 is TGTGCCTGGAGTGCCGGATGGCCAGACTACGAGCAGTACTTC.

This chain connects TRBV30 to TRBJ2-3; 7 bases agree with TRBD1. CDR1 GTSNPN and CDR2 SVGIG come from the germline V gene (reference sequence). The CDR3 runs 15 residues. The V and J ends lost 2 bases and 2 bases, in that order; junction bases with no gene match: 7. The CDR3 region has the DNA TGTGCCTGGAGTATCCACAGGGGACCCACAGATACGCAGTATTTT. Translation gives CAWSIHRGPTDTQYF.

Only one count was recorded for this clone. Distinct nucleotide sequences in the sample also encode this CDR3. V and J are TRBV7-2 and TRBJ1-2, with D hard to call. This CDR3 region has 12 residues. The germline CDR1 and CDR2 sequences are SGHTA and FQGNSA. The V end was cut by 5 bases, the J end by 5 bases, with 9 bases between. CDR3 region: CASSLRGYGYTF. The CDR3 DNA reads TGTGCCAGCAGCCTGCGCGGATATGGCTACACCTTC.

This sequence joins TRBV7-2 and TRBJ1-2, with 8 bases lining up with TRBD1. Trimming cost V 4 bases and J 5 bases; bases outside gene matches: 6. CDR3 length: 14 residues. Germline CDR1 SGHTA, CDR2 FQGNSA. Here the CDR3 reads CASSSFTGGYGYTF. The DNA for the CDR3 is TGTGCCAGCAGCTCCTTTACAGGGGGTTATGGCTACACCTTC.

The rearrangement links TRBV27 to TRBJ2-7, with 9 positions matching TRBD1. Unmatched junction bases numbered 15, after V lost 4 bases and J lost 5 bases. Looked up from germline, CDR1 is MNHEY and CDR2 is SMNVEV (reference sequence). The CDR3 is 17 amino acids. The CDR3 reads CASSSITHGTGINEQYF. The CDR3 DNA follows: TGTGCCAGCAGTTCGATTACACACGGGACAGGGATTAACGAGCAGTACTTC.

V is TRBV6-1 and J is TRBJ2-2; perhaps TRBD1 as D (6 bases). This CDR3 spans 14 amino acids. The ends were cut back, 6 bases at V and 1 base at J, with 9 bases in the middle. CDR1 is MNHNS, CDR2 SASEGT, per germline. The CDR3 nucleotides are TGTGCCAGCAGGGAACAGGGGAACACCGGGGAGCTGTTTTTT. Translated: CASREQGNTGELFF.

The chain carries TRBV15 and TRBJ2-1, with D possibly matching TRBD2 (7 bases). CDR1 and CDR2 (germline): LNHNV, YYDKDF (reference sequence). Trimming removed 5 bases from V and 1 base from J, with 12 bases in between. The CDR3 is 15 residues long. The CDR3 loop reads CATSPRGASYNEQFF. In DNA form, the CDR3 reads TGTGCCACCAGCCCCCGGGGGGCTTCCTACAATGAGCAGTTCTTC.

The chain uses TRBV9 and TRBJ2-1, with 11 positions matching TRBD2. The germline V gene has CDR1 SGDLS and CDR2 YYNGEE. Trimming took 4 bases from V and 5 from J; bases not matched to a gene: 5. This CDR3 is built from 15 residues. The CDR3 loop reads CASSLLAGVNNEQFF. Written as DNA, the CDR3 is TGTGCCAGCAGCTTACTAGCGGGAGTTAACAATGAGCAGTTCTTC.

The chain joins TRBV10-2 to TRBJ2-5, with D uncertain. The DNA end is more similar to TRBJ2-7, so the J call may be wrong. Germline CDR1 WSHSY, CDR2 SAAADI. This CDR3 region has 15 residues. DNA for the CDR3: TGCGCCAGCAGTGAGCGGTCTACGACCTCCTACGAGCAGTACTTC. Encoded protein: CASSERSTTSYEQYF.

This clone was seen a handful of times. The rearrangement uses TRBV4-1 and TRBJ2-1; D unresolved. This CDR3 has 13 residues. Trimming stripped 2 bases from V and 10 bases from J, with 12 bases between. Germline V gene lookup returns CDR1 MGHRA and CDR2 YSYEKL. CDR3 bases: TGCGCCAGCAGCCAACGATCCCCCCAGGAGCAGTTCTTC. Translating it yields CASSQRSPQEQFF.

V usage is TRBV13 and J usage is TRBJ1-2, with 10 bases identical to TRBD1. The CDR3 loop spans 15 amino acids. With V trimmed by 7 bases and J by 4 bases, 9 bases remained unmatched. Germline V gives CDR1 PRHDT, CDR2 FYEKMQ (reference sequence). The CDR3 is CASNFGQGDSYGYTF. In DNA form, the CDR3 reads TGTGCCAGCAACTTTGGACAGGGGGATAGCTATGGCTACACCTTC.